These 28 T cell receptor beta chains were all obtained from the same sample, sequenced in a study of control samples from healthy donors and cancer patients. The assay was immunoSEQ multiplex PCR, and TCRdb's table has in-frame clones only and misses some. The sample carries 53,000 or so clones, 75% to 90% recorded once. The sequenced material came from PBMCs. The receptors stem from a man aged 60-69 years with head and neck cancer.

The J gene is TRBJ1-6, the V gene TRBV14; 10 nucleotides match TRBD1. Trimming removed 2 bases from V and 13 bases from J; junction bases left unmatched: 17. The CDR3 spans 18 residues. Germline CDR1 reads SGHDN; CDR2 reads FVKESK. CDR3 in amino acids: CASSQSDRGLGPPIPLHF. DNA of the CDR3: TGTGCCAGCAGCCAATCTGACAGGGGGCTTGGCCCCCCAATTCCCCTCCACTTT.

The gene calls are TRBV28 and TRBJ2-3, with TRBD1 matching over 8 bases. Germline V gene sequence: CDR1 MDHEN, CDR2 SYDVKM. Trimming took 5 bases from V and 4 from J; bases not matched to a gene: 11. The CDR3 spans 16 residues. The CDR3 region is CASSVTGTGLADTQYF. The CDR3 nucleotides are TGTGCCAGCAGTGTGACCGGGACAGGATTGGCAGATACGCAGTATTTT. Variable domain in full (rest from reference TRBV28 and TRBJ2-3): DVKVTQSSRYLVKRTGEKVFLECVQDMDHENMFWYRQDPGLGLRLIYFSYDVKMKEKGDIPEGYSVSREKKERFSLILESASTNQTSMYLCASSVTGTGLADTQYFGPGTRLTVL.

V and J are TRBV6-5 and TRBJ1-2; 7 bases line up with TRBD1. This CDR3 is built from 14 residues. Germline values: CDR1 MNHEY, CDR2 SVGAGI. J gave up 7 bases and V 6 bases, and 11 bases lay outside the gene matches. The CDR3 nucleotides read TGTGCCAGCAGCCCCGACAGGGCGGCGTTTGGCTACACCTTC. Its protein is CASSPDRAAFGYTF.

V usage is TRBV24-1 and J usage is TRBJ2-1; D is undetermined. V lost 3 bases and J 4 bases, leaving 15 bases between the germline ends. The germline gives CDR1 KGHDR, CDR2 SFDVKD. This CDR3 contains 16 residues. The DNA of the CDR3 is TGTGCCACCAGTGATGCTAAGATCGGCGGATACAATGAGCAGTTCTTC. Its translation is CATSDAKIGGYNEQFF.

The chain has TRBV29-1 and TRBJ1-3; D gene ambiguous. The length of the CDR3 is 13 residues. From germline, CDR1 is SQVTM and CDR2 ANQGSEA. The V end lost 7 bases, the J end lost 0 bases, and 10 bases lay between the germline ends. CDR3 sequence: CSGQATSGNTIYF. For the CDR3, the DNA is TGCAGCGGGCAGGCGACCTCTGGAAACACCATATATTTT.

The V gene is TRBV6-5, the J gene TRBJ2-3, with TRBD2 identical over 7 bases. Per the germline V gene, CDR1 is MNHEY and CDR2 is SVGAGI. The CDR3 totals 13 residues. Trimming removed 6 bases from V and 4 bases from J; junction bases left unmatched: 4. The DNA of the CDR3 is TGTGCCAGCAGGGCCGCGGGAGCAGATACGCAGTATTTT. Its protein product is CASRAAGADTQYF.

Judged by abundance, this clone is medium-sized (0.01 to 0.1%). The chain recombines TRBV6-2 or TRBV6-3 with TRBJ1-4; D is perhaps TRBD1 (5 bases). V was clipped by 2 bases and J by 4 bases, with 11 bases between them. This CDR3 is built from 15 residues. Germline CDR1 MNHEY, CDR2 SVGEGT. The CDR3 region has the DNA TGTGCCAGCAGTTACCCAGGGTCGAGTAATGAAAAACTGTTTTTT. This codes for CASSYPGSSNEKLFF.

The rearrangement links TRBV5-5 to TRBJ2-2; 9 positions match TRBD1. The CDR3 length is 16 residues. Trimming took 4 bases from V and 3 from J; bases not matched to a gene: 7. Germline CDR1 is SGHKS and CDR2 is YYEKEE (reference sequence). In nucleotides, the CDR3 is TGTGCCAGCAGCCTGGGGGACAGGGTATACACCGGGGAGCTGTTTTTT. This gives the protein CASSLGDRVYTGELFF.

This clone turned up a few times. V usage is TRBV19 and J usage is TRBJ1-5; 10 bases align to TRBD1. This CDR3 contains 16 residues. J gave up 5 bases and V 6 bases, and 10 bases lay outside the gene matches. CDR1 is LNHDA and CDR2 is SQIVND in the germline V gene (reference sequence). The CDR3 loop is CASSTISTGGHQPQHF. CDR3 nucleotide sequence: TGTGCCAGTAGCACAATATCGACAGGGGGCCATCAGCCCCAGCATTTT.

The chain employs TRBV10-2 and TRBJ1-1; no reliable D call. V was shortened by 3 bases and J by 0 bases, with 11 bases between the two germline ends. This CDR3 contains 15 residues. CDR1 and CDR2 from the germline V gene are WSHSY and SAAADI. The CDR3 region has the DNA TGCGCCAGCAGTGACAGTCTCCTAATGAACACTGAAGCTTTCTTT. Its protein product is CASSDSLLMNTEAFF.

This sequence joins TRBV10-1 and TRBJ1-2; no clear D gene. The V gene lost 6 bases and the J gene lost 4 bases, with 39 bases spanning the gap. The germline V gene encodes CDR1 WNHNN and CDR2 SYGVQD (reference sequence). The CDR3 covers 22 residues. CDR3 in amino acids: CASSHRWSGPPNREHNSYGYTF. The CDR3 DNA follows: TGCGCCAGCAGCCACCGATGGTCAGGTCCCCCAAACAGAGAGCACAATAGCTATGGCTACACCTTC.

The rearrangement joins TRBV5-3 to TRBJ2-3; 10 nucleotides align to TRBD2. Being an ORF, TRBV5-3 has a function that is uncertain. The CDR3 has 16 amino acids. V shed 4 bases and J 0 bases; nucleotides not matched to a gene: 5. CDR3 sequence reads: CARSLLAGGSTDTQYF. DNA for the CDR3: TGTGCCAGAAGCCTTTTAGCGGGAGGTAGCACAGATACGCAGTATTTT.

The CDR3, as DNA: TGTGCCAGCAAACCTTGGGACGGGACCTACGAGCAGTACTTC. This gives the protein CASKPWDGTYEQYF. The rearrangement joins TRBV11-1 to TRBJ2-7; the D gene could be TRBD1 or TRBD2 (5 bases each). Between the trimmed V and J ends, which lost 7 bases and 2 bases, there was a span of 15 bases. This CDR3 is 14 amino acids long. CDR1 and CDR2 from the germline V gene are SGHAT and FQDESV (reference sequence).

The J gene is TRBJ2-7, the V gene TRBV5-6; D unclear. The CDR3 is 14 residues long. CDR1 is SGHDT and CDR2 is YYEEEE in the germline V gene. V shed 5 bases and J shed 3 bases, with 15 bases lying between them. CDR3 protein: CASSQMAEVYEQYF. Written as DNA, the CDR3 is TGTGCCAGCAGTCAGATGGCGGAAGTCTACGAGCAGTACTTC.

The chain uses TRBV18 and TRBJ2-5; TRBD2 matches 14 bases. The J segment lost 5 bases and the V segment lost 3 bases, leaving 2 bases of the junction unmatched. The germline gives CDR1 KGHSH, CDR2 LQKENI. The CDR3 spans 15 residues. The CDR3 protein is CASSPTSGGAETQYF. The DNA of the CDR3 is TGTGCCAGCTCACCGACTAGCGGGGGGGCCGAGACCCAGTACTTC.

The chain couples TRBV29-1 to TRBJ1-3; 7 bases match TRBD1. The V segment lost 7 bases and the J segment 0 bases; nucleotides outside the gene matches: 6. The V gene's germline CDR1 is SQVTM and CDR2 ANQGSEA. The CDR3 loop spans 14 amino acids. The CDR3 nucleotides are TGCAGCGCAGGGGGAGGCGACTCTGGAAACACCATATATTTT. This translates into CSAGGGDSGNTIYF. Looking up the rest from reference TRBV29-1 and TRBJ1-3 gives the full variable domain: SAVISQKPSRDICQRGTSLTIQCQVDSQVTMMFWYRQQPGQSLTLIATANQGSEATYESGFVIDKFPISRPNLTFSTLTVSNMSPEDSSIYLCSAGGGDSGNTIYFGEGSWLTVV.

The V call is TRBV5-4, the J call TRBJ2-7; D is undetermined. The V end lost 1 base, the J end lost 1 base, and 9 bases lay between the germline ends. Germline CDR1 and CDR2: SGHNT and YYREEE (reference sequence). The CDR3 spans 14 residues. CDR3: CASSLSAASYEQYF. CDR3 in DNA: TGTGCCAGCAGCTTGTCAGCAGCGTCCTACGAGCAGTACTTC.

The chain carries TRBV28 and TRBJ1-3; D may be TRBD1 (5 bases). Trimming shortened V by 6 bases and J by 0 bases, and 27 bases separated the two germline ends. The CDR3 length is 20 residues. Germline-derived CDR1 and CDR2 are MDHEN and SYDVKM. CDR3 DNA sequence: TGTGCCAGCAGCCCTACCTGGGACCGCTACTACCTCAGCTCTGGAAACACCATATATTTT. This gives the protein CASSPTWDRYYLSSGNTIYF.

The gene calls are TRBV7-2 and TRBJ2-3, with 10 positions matching TRBD2. The CDR3 length is 16 residues. The germline V gene encodes CDR1 SGHTA and CDR2 FQGNSA. With V trimmed by 1 base and J by 3 bases, 4 bases remained unmatched. The CDR3 loop is CASSLGQRGGTDTQYF. In DNA, the CDR3 is TGTGCCAGCAGCTTAGGGCAGCGGGGGGGGACAGATACGCAGTATTTT.

V and J are TRBV4-1 and TRBJ1-1; D gene ambiguous. CDR3 length equals 20 residues. Germline V gene lookup returns CDR1 MGHRA and CDR2 YSYEKL. The V end lost 1 base, the J end lost 10 bases, and 34 bases lay between the germline ends. The CDR3 spells CASSQGGITDGPHRTVRAFF. The CDR3 nucleotides read TGCGCCAGCAGCCAAGGAGGGATCACGGACGGGCCGCACCGAACAGTTCGAGCTTTCTTT.

This clone appeared a single time. The chain employs TRBV19 and TRBJ1-4, with 10 bases lining up with TRBD1. The J segment lost 17 bases and the V segment lost 6 bases, leaving 9 bases of the junction unmatched. The CDR3 loop spans 12 amino acids. Germline V gives CDR1 LNHDA, CDR2 SQIVND (reference sequence). CDR3 sequence: CASSTTGGEIFF. As DNA, the CDR3 is TGTGCCAGTAGCACGACAGGGGGCGAAATATTTTTT.

V and J are TRBV30 and TRBJ2-7, with 12 bases matching TRBD2. With 2 bases clipped from V and 3 bases from J, the junction kept 8 bases outside the gene matches. This CDR3 comprises 16 residues. CDR1 and CDR2 (germline): GTSNPN, SVGIG (reference sequence). DNA of the CDR3: TGTGCCTGGAGTTGGACTAGCGGGATGGTCATCTACGAGCAGTACTTC. This encodes CAWSWTSGMVIYEQYF.

This sequence joins TRBV15 and TRBJ2-2, with D perhaps assigned TRBD1 or TRBD2 (5 bases each). V dropped 3 bases and J dropped 0 bases, with 11 bases sitting between them. Germline CDR1 reads LNHNV; CDR2 reads YYDKDF (reference sequence). The CDR3 has 16 amino acids. In DNA form, the CDR3 reads TGTGCCACCAGCAGGGGGCTAGCCACGAACACCGGGGAGCTGTTTTTT. Protein product: CATSRGLATNTGELFF.

The chain employs TRBV19 and TRBJ1-1; no reliable D call. The germline gives CDR1 LNHDA, CDR2 SQIVND (reference sequence). This CDR3 spans 14 amino acids. V gave up 3 bases and J gave up 1 base, with 9 bases separating them. This CDR3 reads CASSISRTNTEAFF. CDR3 coding DNA: TGTGCCAGTAGTATCTCACGGACGAACACTGAAGCTTTCTTT.

The gene calls are TRBV25-1 and TRBJ2-5; 12 bases fit TRBD2. V dropped 4 bases and J dropped 5; count of bases not matched to a gene: 8. CDR1 is MGHDK, CDR2 SYGVNS, per germline. The CDR3 consists of 16 residues. The CDR3 sequence is CASSGLAGGGGETQYF. In DNA form, the CDR3 reads TGTGCCAGCAGTGGGCTAGCGGGAGGGGGCGGGGAGACCCAGTACTTC.

The chain couples TRBV30 to TRBJ2-3; D remains unclear. Per the germline V gene, CDR1 is GTSNPN and CDR2 is SVGIG (reference sequence). The CDR3 totals 13 residues. The V gene lost 2 bases and the J gene lost 0 bases, with 6 bases spanning the gap. The CDR3 loop reads CAWSPLSTDTQYF. CDR3 in DNA: TGTGCCTGGAGTCCCCTAAGCACAGATACGCAGTATTTT.

This rearrangement joins TRBV6-1 to TRBJ1-2; D remains unclear. CDR3 length equals 13 residues. The germline V gene has CDR1 MNHNS and CDR2 SASEGT. V gave up 2 bases and J gave up 4 bases, with 8 bases separating them. The CDR3 region is CASSERQIYGYTF. The CDR3 region has the DNA TGTGCCAGCAGTGAACGGCAGATCTATGGCTACACCTTC.

The gene calls are TRBV5-1 and TRBJ2-6, with 11 nucleotides matching TRBD1. The trim removed 4 bases at V and 3 bases at J, leaving 3 bases unmatched. This CDR3 comprises 16 residues. Germline V gives CDR1 SGHRS, CDR2 YFSETQ. CDR3 bases: TGCGCCAGCAGCGGGACAGGGGGTAGTGGGGCCAACGTCCTGACTTTC. Translated, it gives CASSGTGGSGANVLTF.